This entry lists 13 T cell receptor beta chains sequenced from one sample in a study of beta chain features in type 1 diabetes. Study-wide results and limits: A moderate, significant TCRB CDR3 shortening appeared in type 1 diabetes across four CD4+ subsets.

Their cognate antigens are unknown. Every isolated RNA sample was fully reverse transcribed, so sequencing captured expressed TCRB transcripts. The data were produced by immunoSEQ multiplex PCR, yet TCRdb's version contains in-frame clones alone and is incomplete. Counted here are 250,000 to 300,000 clones, approximately 14% occurring once; the ten biggest clones make up 0.015% to 0.02%. The sequencing input was naive CD4+ T cells from blood. The origin of the receptors is a man aged 25 to 40 with type 1 diabetes.

The gene calls are TRBV6-5 and TRBJ1-1, with no clear D. V lost 9 bases and J lost 1, with 18 bases in between. CDR1 and CDR2 (germline): MNHEY, SVGAGI. The CDR3 runs 15 residues. The CDR3 bases are TGTGCCAGTCAATTCACAAGTTTGGCGAACACTGAAGCTTTCTTT. Its protein is CASQFTSLANTEAFF.

The CDR3 loop reads CASSLLSYRVPVEGYTF. CDR3 sequence (DNA): TGTGCCAGCAGCCTCCTGTCGTACAGGGTTCCCGTGGAGGGCTACACCTTC. The V gene is TRBV5-4, the J gene TRBJ1-2; TRBD1 is a possible D gene (6 bases). V lost 4 bases, J lost 8 bases, and 27 bases lay in between. This CDR3 is built from 17 residues. Germline V CDR1 and CDR2: SGHNT, YYREEE (reference sequence).

This clone came up a few times. The rearrangement joins TRBV7-8 to TRBJ1-2, with TRBD1 as a possible D gene (5 bases). The CDR3 runs 14 residues. The V end was cut by 1 base, the J end by 4 bases, with 10 bases between. Germline lookup yields CDR1 SGHVS and CDR2 FQNEAQ. CDR3 sequence (DNA): TGTGCCAGCAGCTTAGAACAGGCCAGCTATGGCTACACCTTC. It yields the protein CASSLEQASYGYTF. Complete variable domain (other parts from reference TRBV7-8 and TRBJ1-2): GAGVSQSPRYKVAKRGQDVALRCDPISGHVSLFWYQQALGQGPEFLTYFQNEAQLDKSGLPSDRFFAERPEGSVSTLKIQRTQQEDSAVYLCASSLEQASYGYTFGSGTRLTVV.

This clone was observed a few times. The V call is TRBV19, the J call TRBJ2-1; no clear D gene. V was trimmed by 4 bases and J by 8 bases, leaving 9 bases between them. Looked up from germline, CDR1 is LNHDA and CDR2 is SQIVND (reference sequence). CDR3 length: 12 residues. The DNA of the CDR3 is TGTGCCAGTAGTAGGTCTGCGTATGAGCAGTTCTTC. It codes for CASSRSAYEQFF.

This clone has only a few counts. This chain joins TRBV14 and TRBJ2-3, with 11 bases identical to TRBD2. CDR3 length: 16 residues. J lost 6 bases, V lost 3 bases, and 8 bases had no gene match. Germline values: CDR1 SGHDN, CDR2 FVKESK. The CDR3 sequence is CASSHSATSGNDTQYF. The CDR3 coding sequence is TGTGCCAGCAGCCACAGCGCGACTAGCGGGAATGATACGCAGTATTTT.

This clone has a handful of counts. V usage is TRBV9 and J usage is TRBJ2-1; D might be TRBD2 (6 bases). Trimming stripped 4 bases from V and 6 bases from J, with 14 bases between. CDR1 is SGDLS and CDR2 is YYNGEE in the germline V gene. The CDR3 runs to 14 residues. The CDR3 protein is CASSPGTPGNEQFF. Here the CDR3 DNA reads TGTGCCAGCAGCCCAGGGACTCCGGGCAATGAGCAGTTCTTC.

This clone was recorded a few times. This rearrangement joins TRBV19 to TRBJ1-5; D is perhaps TRBD1 (6 bases). Trimming shortened V by 5 bases and J by 5 bases, and 13 bases separated the two germline ends. Looked up from germline, CDR1 is LNHDA and CDR2 is SQIVND (reference sequence). This CDR3 has 14 residues. This CDR3 reads CASSPYQGHQPQHF. Here the CDR3 DNA reads TGTGCCAGTAGTCCCTATCAGGGGCATCAGCCCCAGCATTTT.

The rearrangement links TRBV7-9 to TRBJ1-5; 8 bases line up with TRBD1. The germline V gene encodes CDR1 SEHNR and CDR2 FQNEAQ (reference sequence). V dropped 0 bases and J dropped 2; count of bases not matched to a gene: 3. The CDR3 is 16 amino acids. In nucleotides, the CDR3 is TGTGCCAGCAGCTTAGCGCTGGGACAGGGCAATCAGCCCCAGCATTTT. Translated, it gives CASSLALGQGNQPQHF.

The chain links TRBV29-1 to TRBJ1-2; 10 positions agree with TRBD1. The germline gives CDR1 SQVTM, CDR2 ANQGSEA. V trimming: 7 bases; J trimming: 4 bases; junction bases outside the gene matches: 3. There are 12 residues in the CDR3. CDR3 in amino acids: CSARDRGYGYTF. In nucleotides, the CDR3 is TGCAGCGCCCGGGACAGGGGCTATGGCTACACCTTC.

The sample holds a few counts of this clone. The chain employs TRBV7-9 and TRBJ1-1, with 7 positions matching TRBD1. This CDR3 has 16 amino acids. Per the germline V gene, CDR1 is SEHNR and CDR2 is FQNEAQ (reference sequence). The ends lost 1 base at V and 7 bases at J; junction bases unmatched: 12. CDR3 loop: CASSLGTGTAAVEAFF. In DNA form, the CDR3 reads TGTGCCAGCAGCTTAGGTACCGGGACAGCGGCCGTTGAAGCTTTCTTT.

This sequence joins TRBV27 and TRBJ1-1, with D possibly being TRBD1 (6 bases). The CDR3 totals 13 residues. V was shortened by 5 bases and J by 1 base, with 8 bases between the two germline ends. CDR1 and CDR2 (germline): MNHEY, SMNVEV (reference sequence). The CDR3: CASSLTGNTEAFF. The DNA of the CDR3 is TGTGCCAGCAGTCTGACAGGGAACACTGAAGCTTTCTTT.

The table lists this clone with a few counts. The rearrangement joins TRBV5-4 to TRBJ2-2; D might be TRBD2 (5 bases). Trimming removed 2 bases from V and 1 base from J, with 12 bases in between. In germline, CDR1 is SGHNT, CDR2 YYREEE (reference sequence). This CDR3 is 16 amino acids long. CDR3 protein: CASSLPTRVNTGELFF. Here the CDR3 DNA reads TGTGCCAGCAGCTTACCAACGCGGGTGAACACCGGGGAGCTGTTTTTT.

This clone was counted between two and nine times. The genes are TRBV18 and TRBJ2-7; 9 positions agree with TRBD1. Looked up from germline, CDR1 is KGHSH and CDR2 is LQKENI. This CDR3 is 11 amino acids long. Trimming removed 9 bases from V and 9 bases from J; junction bases left unmatched: 6. CDR3 nucleotides: TGTGCCAGTTCGGACAGGGGTCGGCAGTACTTC. Amino acids: CASSDRGRQYF.